The text below deals with one T cell receptor beta chain. In the original analysis: The assay estimated nucleated cells by amplifying reference gene primers. Sequenced by immunoSEQ multiplex PCR; TCRdb stores in-frame clones only, minus some. The V and J calls and the clone size are those of that table, but D and trimming were determined from the DNA. The sample contains about 73,000 clones, roughly 83% of which appear only once. The V gene's germline CDR1 is KGHDR and CDR2 SFDVKD. CDR3 size: 16 residues. Trimming at V came to 1 base and at J to 3 bases, leaving 6 bases not matched to a gene. This entry comes from a study of blood T cell repertoires in COVID-19. About the study: Acute and convalescent COVID-19 specimens originated in the United States, Italy and Spain.

The receptor's source is a woman aged 60 to 75 with acute or convalescent COVID-19. The genes are TRBV24-1 and TRBJ2-3, with 7 positions matching TRBD2. Sequencing was done on a sample of peripheral blood. This CDR3 is CATSDFSGGKTDTQYF. CDR3 nucleotides: TGTGCCACCAGTGATTTTTCGGGGGGAAAAACAGATACGCAGTATTTT.